This entry describes one T cell receptor (beta chain). Its target is not known. These data come from a study of T-cell reconstitution after alpha-beta-depleted transplantation in children. CDR1 and CDR2 (germline): MNHEY, SVGEGT. This CDR3 contains 17 residues. The ends lost 2 bases at V and 2 bases at J; junction bases unmatched: 3. Study findings and constraints: Among T cells one year after transplant, newly produced cells accounted for most counts and diversity. By about two months after transplant, alpha-beta T cells reportedly arose from several hundred graft clones that had expanded.

The authors prepared the TCRbeta library with unique molecular identifiers. MiXCR, applied by TCRdb to the PCR reads, yields one record per CDR3 protein. The sample records some 440,000 distinct CDR3 sequences, 15% to 20% being singletons. The material sequenced was PBMCs, mostly from graft donor cells, taken 360 days after TCRalphabeta/CD19-depleted stem cell transplant. This TCR was sampled from a boy in the first two years of life who had a stem cell transplant for Wiskott-Aldrich syndrome, so the T cells may come from the graft donor. This chain joins TRBV6-2 or TRBV6-3 and TRBJ2-1; TRBD2 agrees at 13 bases. The CDR3 protein is CASSYLGLAGAYNEQFF. For the CDR3, the DNA is TGTGCCAGCAGTTACCTCGGACTAGCGGGAGCCTACAATGAGCAGTTCTTC.